The sequence of this T cell receptor (beta chain) was determined in a study of T cells in tuberculosis listed by TCRdb under 2018. In the study overall: In the study, CD1B tetramers and high-throughput TCR immunosequencing were combined to characterize T cells specific for the mycobacterial lipid antigen glucose monomycolate (GMM). A South African clinical cohort compared IGRA-negative adolescents, IGRA-positive adolescents with latent tuberculosis and adults with active tuberculosis, some eleven per group. The paper's findings and limits, for the study overall: An accuracy of just under 90% (AUROC roughly 0.9) was reached by a classifier using the diverse GMM-specific repertoire, compared with around 70% accuracy when GEM motif frequencies were used. Compared with IGRA-negative controls, TCR-alpha repertoires from active tuberculosis had smaller mean NN-distances to GMM-specific TCRs, which suggests clonal expansion of these TCRs. Clinical samples were selected based on the availability of cryopreserved specimens, with adults included as active tuberculosis cases and adolescents included as controls. The smaller NN-distances in active tuberculosis patients were driven in part by shorter CDR3-alpha lengths, while the difference seen for TCR-beta was not statistically significant.

The immunoSEQ multiplex PCR assay was used to generate TCR libraries, with TCR-beta and/or TCR-alpha/delta assays applied to each sample. The amplified TCR libraries were sequenced using the Illumina high-throughput platform. Under the source paper's analysis protocol: Clustering and dimensionality reduction were performed using pairwise TCRdist distances among GMM-specific receptors from ex vivo sorted or in vitro expanded T cells. The score assigned to each clinical repertoire was mean NN-distance, meaning the average TCRdist to the nearest 10% of tetramer-positive reference sequences. GEM TCR motif frequency was calculated as the fraction of unique TCRs that matched known GEM sequences in V/J usage and CDR3 length. Active tuberculosis was classified by linear discriminant analysis with leave-one-out cross-validation, implemented in scikit-learn. TCRdb mirrors the immuneACCESS table, restricted to in-frame sequences. Some clones are absent from its copies; in checked studies, under half trace to an unresolved V gene, and the reason for the others is unknown. V, J and clone size are taken as reported in that table, and D and trimming were inferred from the DNA itself. The sample table contains around 39,000 clones; only one count was recorded for roughly 92% of them. Roughly 7.2% of the sample rests with the top ten.

At study entry, adolescents were screened for latent tuberculosis infection using a tuberculin skin test and the QuantiFERON-TB GOLD In-Tube IGRA. Immunosequencing of unsorted cryopreserved PBMC covered, on average, approximately 100,000 T cells per clinical donor. Eleven high schools in the Worcester region of the Western Cape, South Africa, served as enrollment sites for adolescents aged 12 to 18 years. Ten or so M. tuberculosis-infected and around 10 uninfected adolescents were selected with matching for age and sex. For the adolescents, PBMC were isolated by density centrifugation from freshly drawn heparinized blood and then cryopreserved. For CDR1 and CDR2, the germline V gene (reference sequence) lists SGHNT and YYREEE. Reading from cysteine to phenylalanine, the CDR3 counts 17 amino acids. Of all the DNA, just the CDR3 is kept, 51 bases in frame from base 1. The V end gives up 7 bases and the J end 8 bases, leaving 16 bases in the junction not matched to a gene.

As for this clone: No cognate antigen has been identified for it. Nothing much larger sits one base from this clone, and base qualities are not available.

The rearranged segments are TRBV5-4 and TRBJ2-1; 12 central nucleotides agree with TRBD2. The clonotype originates from a donor aged 10 to 29 with latent tuberculosis or without tuberculosis infection. Sequenced material: PBMCs. The CDR3 region has the sequence CASSSPSGGALGDEQFF. In nucleotide form, the sequence is TGTGCCAGCTCTTCCCCTAGCGGGGGGGCCTTGGGTGATGAGCAGTTCTTC.